The clone carrying this T cell receptor beta chain was detected a few times. Its antigen is not identified. The sample is drawn from a study of beta chain features in type 1 diabetes. Study-wide points: The study left unresolved whether HLA type influences TCRB rearrangement. A greater similarity of naive, central memory and Treg TCRB repertoires was seen among patients than among healthy donors. Type 1 diabetes patients had TCRB CDR3s that were shorter (moderately but significantly so) in all four CD4+ subsets.

Staining for CD45RO/CCR7/CD25/CD127/CD95/CD27 allowed sorting of CD4+ naive, central memory, regulatory and stem cell-like memory cells. As every portion of the isolated RNA was reverse transcribed, the sequencing read expressed TCRB transcripts. Sequencing used immunoSEQ multiplex PCR; TCRdb keeps in-frame clones, though not all of them. The sample records under 300,000 clones, around a quarter being singletons. Germline assignment: CDR1 SQVTM and CDR2 ANQGSEA. V lost 4 bases to trimming and J lost 1 base, with 7 bases between them. The CDR3 length is 12 residues. V and J are TRBV29-1 and TRBJ1-2; no firm D call. The origin of this receptor is a man aged 25-40 years in good health. The sample was central memory CD4+ T cells from blood. The CDR3 sequence is CSVAGSNYGYTF. DNA for the CDR3: TGCAGCGTTGCGGGCAGTAACTATGGCTACACCTTC.